The entry below describes one T cell receptor beta chain. The antigen remains unidentified. Germline V gene data show CDR1 as MDHEN and CDR2 as SYDVKM. The length of the CDR3 is 16 residues. The trim removed 2 bases at V and 5 bases at J, leaving 9 bases unmatched. These data originate in a study of T cell repertoires in cytomegalovirus infection. At the level of the study: CMV infection plus the matching HLA type was flagged by public TCR beta signatures. Notes on the study in general: HLA-C-restricted CMV-specific TCR beta clonotypes were dominant in the ex vivo response. Accumulated public TCR beta family frequency recognized individuals carrying CMV together with the relevant HLA.

MiXCR, applied by TCRdb to the reads, yields one record per CDR3 protein. The sample shows fewer than 200,000 distinct CDR3 sequences, roughly a fifth of them seen only once. The specimen was PBMCs. The rearrangement uses TRBV28 and TRBJ1-5; the match to TRBD1 covers 7 bases. This clonotype was sampled from a human donor in good health (CMV status not recorded). Some clones in this sample may be carry-over from other donors' samples. DNA for the CDR3: TGTGCCAGCAGTTTAAGTGGAGGGGGCTTCGATCAGCCCCAGCATTTT. Translation gives CASSLSGGGFDQPQHF.